The following is a T cell receptor beta chain sequence with its context. Antigen specificity is unknown. Since no conserved phenylalanine or tryptophan closes the CDR3, a read error is the likely cause. The data stem from a study of tumor-infiltrating lymphocytes in primary liver carcinoma. Points from the study as a whole: Only about 7-24% of top clones appeared in all five tumor regions. The difference in top-250-clone fraction between tumors and blood was significant, favoring tumors (p = 0.039).

Per germline, CDR1 SGHAT and CDR2 FQNNGV. Trimming cost V 6 bases and J 0 bases, with 12 bases left between them. There are 14 residues in the CDR3. Co-extraction yielded RNA and DNA from roughly 21-30 mg of unsorted bulk tissue. More than 80% viable tumor cells made up every tumor sample. Reverse transcription of about 0.5 ug total RNA with a constant-region primer produced TCR beta cDNA. Generation of the TCR beta libraries relied on three nested multiplex PCR rounds using slightly modified ARM-PCR. Use of TRBV1-TRBV30 forward primers with a C-beta reverse primer characterized the first two PCR rounds, which lasted about 11 cycles each. TCRdb reprocessed the multiplex PCR reads via MiXCR and lists one record per CDR3 protein. The sample lists about 100,000 distinct CDR3 sequences; 69% were seen once.

The chain links TRBV11-2 to TRBJ2-7; a weak D match, TRBD2 (5 bases). The receptor was derived from a woman aged 60-75 years with primary liver carcinoma and hepatitis B virus infection. Specimen: liver tumor tissue from sampling region 5. Subset reported: tumor region T5, tumor centre. The DNA for the CDR3 is TGTGCCAGCAGTCCCACTAGTGCCTCCTACGAGCAGTACTCC. It encodes CASSPTSASYEQYS.